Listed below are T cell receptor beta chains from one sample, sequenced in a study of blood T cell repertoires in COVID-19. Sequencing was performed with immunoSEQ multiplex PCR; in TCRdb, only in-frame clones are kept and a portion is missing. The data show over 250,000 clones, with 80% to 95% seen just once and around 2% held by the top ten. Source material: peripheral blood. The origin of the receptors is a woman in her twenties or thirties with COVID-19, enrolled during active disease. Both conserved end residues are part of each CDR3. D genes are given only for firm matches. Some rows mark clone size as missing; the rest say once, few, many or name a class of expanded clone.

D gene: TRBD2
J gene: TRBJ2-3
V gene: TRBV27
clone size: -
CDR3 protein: CASSTLAGVTDTQYF
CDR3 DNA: TGTGCCAGCAGTACACTAGCGGGAGTCACAGATACGCAGTATTTT

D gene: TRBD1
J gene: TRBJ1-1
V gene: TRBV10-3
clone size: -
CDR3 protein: CAISEQGADTEAFF
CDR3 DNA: TGTGCCATCAGTGAACAGGGGGCCGACACTGAAGCTTTCTTT

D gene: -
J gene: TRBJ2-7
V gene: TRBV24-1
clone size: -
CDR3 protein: CATSDPQGGSYEQYF
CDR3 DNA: TGTGCCACCAGTGACCCTCAGGGAGGTTCCTACGAGCAGTACTTC

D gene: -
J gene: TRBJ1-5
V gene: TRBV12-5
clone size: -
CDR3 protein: CASGLPRGGPRNQPQHF
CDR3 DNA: TGTGCTAGTGGTTTGCCCAGGGGCGGACCCCGCAATCAGCCCCAGCATTTT

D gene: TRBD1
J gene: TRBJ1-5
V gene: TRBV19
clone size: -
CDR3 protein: CASSILSLGDRGNQPQHF
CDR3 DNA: TGTGCCAGTAGTATATTGTCTCTGGGGGACAGGGGCAATCAGCCCCAGCATTTT

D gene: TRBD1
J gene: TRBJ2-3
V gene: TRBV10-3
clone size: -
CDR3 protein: CAISEGFADRGNTQYF
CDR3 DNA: TGTGCCATCAGTGAAGGTTTTGCGGACAGGGGGAATACGCAGTATTTT

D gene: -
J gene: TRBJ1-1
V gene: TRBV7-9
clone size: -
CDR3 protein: CASSSKGFTEAFF
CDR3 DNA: TGTGCCAGCAGCTCTAAGGGGTTTACTGAAGCTTTCTTT

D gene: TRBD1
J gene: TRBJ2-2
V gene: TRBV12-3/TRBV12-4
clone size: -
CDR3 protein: CASSQQGPGELFF
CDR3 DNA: TGTGCCAGCAGTCAACAGGGGCCCGGGGAGCTGTTTTTT

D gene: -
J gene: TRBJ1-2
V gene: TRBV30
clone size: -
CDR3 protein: CAWSVLKSVGYTF
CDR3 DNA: TGTGCCTGGAGTGTACTAAAGTCGGTCGGCTACACCTTC

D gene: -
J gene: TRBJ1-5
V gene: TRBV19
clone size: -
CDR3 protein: CASSILGHGQPQHF
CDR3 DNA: TGTGCCAGTAGTATCTTGGGGCACGGTCAGCCCCAGCATTTT

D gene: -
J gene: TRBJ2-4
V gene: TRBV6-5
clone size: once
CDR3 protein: CASSYSVKGYIQYF
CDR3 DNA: TGTGCCAGCAGTTACTCCGTTAAGGGGTACATTCAGTACTTC

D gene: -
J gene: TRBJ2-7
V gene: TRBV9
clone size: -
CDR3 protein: CASSVQGTSSYEQYF
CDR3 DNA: TGTGCCAGCAGCGTACAGGGGACGAGCTCCTACGAGCAGTACTTC

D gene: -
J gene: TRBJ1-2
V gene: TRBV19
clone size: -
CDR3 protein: CASSMGGNYGYTF
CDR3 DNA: TGTGCCAGTAGTATGGGGGGGAACTATGGCTACACCTTC

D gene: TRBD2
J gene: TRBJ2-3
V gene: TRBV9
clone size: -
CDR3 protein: CASSVAGGSHSDTQYF
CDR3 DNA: TGTGCCAGCAGCGTAGCCGGCGGGAGTCATTCAGATACGCAGTATTTT

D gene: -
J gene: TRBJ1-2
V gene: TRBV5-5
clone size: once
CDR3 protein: CARNRDPNYGYTF
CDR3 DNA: TGTGCCAGAAACAGGGATCCTAACTATGGCTACACCTTC

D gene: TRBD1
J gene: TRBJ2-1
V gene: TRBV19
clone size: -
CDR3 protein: CASRGDRSYNDEQFF
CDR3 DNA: TGTGCCAGTAGGGGGGACAGATCCTACAATGACGAGCAGTTCTTC

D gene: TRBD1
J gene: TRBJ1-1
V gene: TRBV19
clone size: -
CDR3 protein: CASSTQGASWWDTEAFF
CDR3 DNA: TGTGCCAGTAGTACACAGGGGGCGTCCTGGTGGGACACTGAAGCTTTCTTT

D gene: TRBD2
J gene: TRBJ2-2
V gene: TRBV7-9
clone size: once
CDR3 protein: CASSLRTSGSTGELFF
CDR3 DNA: TGTGCCAGCAGCTTAAGGACTAGCGGGAGCACCGGGGAGCTGTTTTTT

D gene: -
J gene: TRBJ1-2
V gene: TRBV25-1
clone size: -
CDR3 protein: CASSERWAGLKSGYTF
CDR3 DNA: TGTGCCAGCAGTGAAAGGTGGGCGGGCCTAAAGTCTGGCTACACCTTC

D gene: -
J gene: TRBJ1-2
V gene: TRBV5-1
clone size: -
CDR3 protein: CASSLGQNYGYTF
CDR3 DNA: TGCGCCAGCAGCTTGGGACAAAACTATGGCTACACCTTC

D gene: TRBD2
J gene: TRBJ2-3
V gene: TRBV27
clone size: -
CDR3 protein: CASSPGLGNTDTQYF
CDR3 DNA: TGTGCCAGCAGTCCGGGACTAGGGAACACAGATACGCAGTATTTT

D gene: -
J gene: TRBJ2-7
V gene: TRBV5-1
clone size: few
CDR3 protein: CASTPGWGSYEQYF
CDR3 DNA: TGCGCCAGCACCCCGGGGTGGGGCTCCTACGAGCAGTACTTC

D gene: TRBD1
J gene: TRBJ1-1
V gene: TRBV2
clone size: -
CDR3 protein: CASSGDRIRGTEAFF
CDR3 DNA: TGTGCCAGCAGTGGGGACAGAATAAGGGGCACTGAAGCTTTCTTT

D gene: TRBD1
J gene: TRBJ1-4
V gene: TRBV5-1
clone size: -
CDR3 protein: CASSPEGTGGEKLFF
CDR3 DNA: TGCGCCAGCAGCCCCGAGGGGACAGGTGGTGAAAAACTGTTTTTT

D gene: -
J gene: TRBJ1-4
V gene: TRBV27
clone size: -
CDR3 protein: CASSLLGAEWFF
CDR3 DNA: TGTGCCAGCAGTTTATTAGGGGCGGAGTGGTTTTTT

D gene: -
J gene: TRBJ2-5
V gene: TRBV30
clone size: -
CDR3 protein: CAWSAEETQYF
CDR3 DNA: TGTGCCTGGAGTGCTGAAGAGACCCAGTACTTC

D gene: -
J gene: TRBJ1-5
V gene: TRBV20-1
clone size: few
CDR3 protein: CSASHEYSNQPQHF
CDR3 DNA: TGCAGTGCTAGTCACGAGTATAGCAATCAGCCCCAGCATTTT

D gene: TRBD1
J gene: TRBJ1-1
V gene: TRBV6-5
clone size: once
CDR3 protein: CASSRQGVGNTEAFF
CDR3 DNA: TGTGCCAGCAGCAGACAGGGGGTCGGGAACACTGAAGCTTTCTTT

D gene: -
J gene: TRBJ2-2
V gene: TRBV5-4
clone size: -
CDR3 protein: CASSASGSYTGELFF
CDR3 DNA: TGTGCCAGCAGCGCATCGGGAAGCTATACCGGGGAGCTGTTTTTT

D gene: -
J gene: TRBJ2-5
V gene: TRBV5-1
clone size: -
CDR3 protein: CASSLLGGLETQYF
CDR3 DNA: TGCGCCAGCAGCTTGCTTGGCGGGTTGGAGACCCAGTACTTC

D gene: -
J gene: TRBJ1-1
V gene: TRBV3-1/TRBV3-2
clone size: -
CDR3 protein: CASSQREGSTEAFF
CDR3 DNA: TGTGCCAGCAGCCAAAGGGAGGGATCGACTGAAGCTTTCTTT

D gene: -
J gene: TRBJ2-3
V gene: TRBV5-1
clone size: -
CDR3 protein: CASSLVPGGQTDTQYF
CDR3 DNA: TGCGCCAGCAGCTTGGTTCCCGGGGGTCAGACAGATACGCAGTATTTT

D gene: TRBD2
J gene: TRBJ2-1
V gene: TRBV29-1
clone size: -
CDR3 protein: CSVQNSGNGNEQFF
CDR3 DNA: TGCAGCGTTCAAAACAGCGGGAATGGTAATGAGCAGTTCTTC

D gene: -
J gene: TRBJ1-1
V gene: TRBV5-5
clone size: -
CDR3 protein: CASSSGVQVNTEAFF
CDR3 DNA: TGTGCCAGCAGCTCGGGAGTACAGGTTAACACTGAAGCTTTCTTT

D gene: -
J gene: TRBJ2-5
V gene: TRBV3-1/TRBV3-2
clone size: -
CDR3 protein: CASSQVLDRRSAETQYF
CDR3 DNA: TGTGCCAGCAGCCAAGTTTTAGACAGGAGGTCAGCAGAGACCCAGTACTTC

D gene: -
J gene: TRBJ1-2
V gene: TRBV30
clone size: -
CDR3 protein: CAWSVKTPGNGYTF
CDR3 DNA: TGTGCCTGGAGTGTAAAGACCCCAGGGAATGGCTACACCTTC

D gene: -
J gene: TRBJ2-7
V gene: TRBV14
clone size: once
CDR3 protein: CASSQDWGREQYF
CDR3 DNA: TGTGCCAGCAGCCAAGATTGGGGGCGCGAGCAGTACTTC

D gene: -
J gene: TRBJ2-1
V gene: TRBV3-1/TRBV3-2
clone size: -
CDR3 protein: CASSYSRNEQFF
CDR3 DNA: TGTGCCAGCAGTTACAGCAGGAATGAGCAGTTCTTC

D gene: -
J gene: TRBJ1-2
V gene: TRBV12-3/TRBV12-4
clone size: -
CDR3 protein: CASSFSASRGYTF
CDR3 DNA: TGTGCCAGCAGTTTCAGCGCAAGTCGGGGCTACACCTTC

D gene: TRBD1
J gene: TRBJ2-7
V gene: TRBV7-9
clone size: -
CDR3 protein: CASSLGTGGYSYEQYF
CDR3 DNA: TGTGCCAGCAGCTTAGGGACAGGGGGATACTCCTACGAGCAGTACTTC

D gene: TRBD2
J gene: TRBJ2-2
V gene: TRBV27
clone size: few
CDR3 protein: CASSALAGSNTGELFF
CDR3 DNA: TGTGCCAGCAGTGCCCTAGCGGGGTCGAACACCGGGGAGCTGTTTTTT

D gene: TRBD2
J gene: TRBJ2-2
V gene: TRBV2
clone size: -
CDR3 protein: CASTIAGGGTGELFF
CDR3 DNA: TGTGCCAGCACTATAGCGGGAGGGGGTACCGGGGAGCTGTTTTTT

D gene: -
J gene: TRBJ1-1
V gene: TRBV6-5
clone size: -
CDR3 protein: CASSRQGMNTEAFF
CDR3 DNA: TGTGCCAGCAGCCGGCAGGGAATGAACACTGAAGCTTTCTTT

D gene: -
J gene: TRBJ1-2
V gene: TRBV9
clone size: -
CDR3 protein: CASSGDSNYGYTF
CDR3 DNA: TGTGCCAGCAGTGGGGACTCCAACTATGGCTACACCTTC

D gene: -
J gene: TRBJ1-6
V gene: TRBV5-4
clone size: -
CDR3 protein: CASSWTGGSPLHF
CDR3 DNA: TGTGCCAGCAGCTGGACGGGGGGGTCACCCCTCCACTTT

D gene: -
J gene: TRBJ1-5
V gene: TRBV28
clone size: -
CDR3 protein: CASSLTGGRDNQPQHF
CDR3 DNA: TGTGCCAGCAGTTTAACGGGCGGACGGGATAATCAGCCCCAGCATTTT

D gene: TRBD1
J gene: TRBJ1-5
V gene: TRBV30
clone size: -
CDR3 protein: CAWSATGGGQPQHF
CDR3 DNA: TGTGCCTGGAGTGCGACAGGGGGCGGGCAGCCCCAGCATTTT

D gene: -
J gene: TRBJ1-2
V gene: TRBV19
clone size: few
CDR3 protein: CASRRTTTGNYGYTF
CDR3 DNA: TGTGCCAGTAGGAGGACCACGACAGGAAACTATGGCTACACCTTC

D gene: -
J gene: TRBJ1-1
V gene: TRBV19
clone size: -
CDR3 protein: CASSIAGMNTEAFF
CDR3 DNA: TGTGCCAGTAGTATCGCAGGTATGAACACTGAAGCTTTCTTT

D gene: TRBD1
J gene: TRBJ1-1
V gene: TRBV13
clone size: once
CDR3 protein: CASSLRDRGFEAFF
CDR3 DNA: TGTGCCAGCAGCTTGCGGGACAGGGGTTTTGAAGCTTTCTTT

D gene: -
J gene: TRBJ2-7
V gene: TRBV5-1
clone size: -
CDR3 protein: CASSLASDRPSYEQYF
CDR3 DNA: TGCGCCAGCAGCTTGGCCAGTGACAGGCCTTCCTACGAGCAGTACTTC

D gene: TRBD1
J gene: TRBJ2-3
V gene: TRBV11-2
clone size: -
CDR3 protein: CASSLGRGSSTDTQYF
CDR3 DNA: TGTGCCAGCAGCTTAGGCAGGGGGTCTAGCACAGATACGCAGTATTTT

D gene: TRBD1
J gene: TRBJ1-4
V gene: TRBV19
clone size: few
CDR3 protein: CASTPTGIQEKLFF
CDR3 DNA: TGTGCCAGTACCCCGACAGGGATTCAAGAAAAACTGTTTTTT

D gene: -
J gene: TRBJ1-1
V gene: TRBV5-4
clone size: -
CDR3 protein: CASSLSHNKNAEAFF
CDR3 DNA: TGTGCCAGCAGCTTGTCTCACAACAAAAATGCTGAAGCTTTCTTT